This T cell receptor (beta chain) was identified during a study of regulatory T cells in long-lasting Graves disease. Findings and limits, study-wide: Persistent disease was characterized by preferential usage of TRBV28, TRBJ1-2 and TRBJ2-5. Accuracy may have been reduced by the small sample size.

Per the germline V gene, CDR1 is KGHDR and CDR2 is SFDVKD. The CDR3 sequence is 12 residues long. Worth noting for this clonotype: Its antigen is unknown. At one end, the junction sequence differs from germline, possibly due to a read error.

Building the TCR beta libraries relied on iRepertoire HTBI primers, and CDR3 regions underwent Arm-PCR. TCRdb reprocessed the multiplex PCR reads with MiXCR, giving one entry per CDR3 protein. Seen here are approximately 500,000 distinct CDR3 sequences, about 22% observed once, and the top ten hold roughly 7%. Time point given: persistent/refractory GD, antithyroid drugs over 5 years with positive TRAb. TCR sequences were obtained from RNA taken from PBMCs. It was American Thyroid Association guidelines that determined Graves' disease diagnosis. The source is a female donor with Graves disease. The chain combines TRBV24-1 with TRBJ1-5, with D unresolved. The starting material was peripheral blood mononuclear cells (PBMCs), obtained when the disease was refractory, from a patient treated with antithyroid drugs. The CDR3 sequence is CTTSDGWQPQHF. CDR3 DNA: TGTACCACCAGTGATGGTTGGCAGCCCCAGCATTTT.